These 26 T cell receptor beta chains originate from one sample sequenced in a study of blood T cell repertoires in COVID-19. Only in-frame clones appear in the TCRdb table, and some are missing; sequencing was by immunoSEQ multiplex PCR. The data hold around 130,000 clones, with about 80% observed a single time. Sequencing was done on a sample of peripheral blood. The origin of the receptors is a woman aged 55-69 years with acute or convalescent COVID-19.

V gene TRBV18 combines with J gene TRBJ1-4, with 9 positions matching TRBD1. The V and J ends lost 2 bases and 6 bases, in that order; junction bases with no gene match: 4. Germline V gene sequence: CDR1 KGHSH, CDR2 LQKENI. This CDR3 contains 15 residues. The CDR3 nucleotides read TGTGCCAGCTCACCAACCTGGGACAGGGATGAAAAACTGTTTTTT. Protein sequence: CASSPTWDRDEKLFF. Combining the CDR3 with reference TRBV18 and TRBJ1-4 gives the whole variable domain NAGVMQNPRHLVRRRGQEARLRCSPMKGHSHVYWYRQLPEEGLKFMVYLQKENIIDESGMPKERFSAEFPKEGPSILRIQQVVRGDSAAYFCASSPTWDRDEKLFFGSGTQLSVL.

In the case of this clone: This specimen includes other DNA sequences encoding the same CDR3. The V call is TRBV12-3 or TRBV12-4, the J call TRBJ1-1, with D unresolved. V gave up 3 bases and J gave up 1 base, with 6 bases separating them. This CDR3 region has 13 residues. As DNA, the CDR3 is TGTGCCAGCAGTTTCGGGTCGAACACTGAAGCTTTCTTT. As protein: CASSFGSNTEAFF.

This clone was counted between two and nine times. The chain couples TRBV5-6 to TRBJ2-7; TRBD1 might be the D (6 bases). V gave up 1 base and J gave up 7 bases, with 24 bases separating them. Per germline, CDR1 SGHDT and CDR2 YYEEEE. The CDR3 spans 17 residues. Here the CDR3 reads CASSLKLEPTGRQEQYF. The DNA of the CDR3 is TGTGCCAGCAGCTTGAAGTTGGAACCGACAGGCAGGCAGGAGCAGTACTTC.

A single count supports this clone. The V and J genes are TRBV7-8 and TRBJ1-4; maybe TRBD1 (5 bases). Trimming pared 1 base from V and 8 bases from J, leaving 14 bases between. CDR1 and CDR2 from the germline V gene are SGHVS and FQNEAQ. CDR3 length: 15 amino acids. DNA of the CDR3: TGTGCCAGCAGCTTAGAGCGGGGGTACGACGAAAAACTGTTTTTT. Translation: CASSLERGYDEKLFF. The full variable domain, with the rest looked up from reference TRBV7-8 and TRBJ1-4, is GAGVSQSPRYKVAKRGQDVALRCDPISGHVSLFWYQQALGQGPEFLTYFQNEAQLDKSGLPSDRFFAERPEGSVSTLKIQRTQQEDSAVYLCASSLERGYDEKLFFGSGTQLSVL.

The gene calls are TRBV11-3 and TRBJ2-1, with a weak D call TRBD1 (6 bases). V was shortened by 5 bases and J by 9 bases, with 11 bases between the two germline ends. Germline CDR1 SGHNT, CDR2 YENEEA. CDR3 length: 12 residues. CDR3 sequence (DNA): TGTGCCAGCAGCGCGGACAGCGGTGAGCAGTTCTTC. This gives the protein CASSADSGEQFF.

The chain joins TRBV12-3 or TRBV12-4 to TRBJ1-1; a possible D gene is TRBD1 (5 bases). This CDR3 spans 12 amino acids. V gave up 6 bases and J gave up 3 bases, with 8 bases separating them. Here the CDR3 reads CASSGGDTEAFF. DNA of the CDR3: TGTGCCAGCAGCGGGGGGGACACTGAAGCTTTCTTT.

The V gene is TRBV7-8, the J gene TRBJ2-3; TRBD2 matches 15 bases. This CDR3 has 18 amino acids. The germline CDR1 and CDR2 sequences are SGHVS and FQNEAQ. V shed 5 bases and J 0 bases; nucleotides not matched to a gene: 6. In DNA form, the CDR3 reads TGTGCCAGCAGCCCCGGGACTAGCGGGGGGCCTAGCACAGATACGCAGTATTTT. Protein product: CASSPGTSGGPSTDTQYF. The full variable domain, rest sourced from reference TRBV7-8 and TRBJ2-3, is GAGVSQSPRYKVAKRGQDVALRCDPISGHVSLFWYQQALGQGPEFLTYFQNEAQLDKSGLPSDRFFAERPEGSVSTLKIQRTQQEDSAVYLCASSPGTSGGPSTDTQYFGPGTRLTVL.

Here the CDR3 reads CASSVFRDSNEQFF. CDR3 sequence (DNA): TGTGCCAGCAGCGTATTCCGGGACAGCAATGAGCAGTTCTTC. The rearrangement joins TRBV9 to TRBJ2-1; 7 nucleotides agree with TRBD1. The V segment lost 1 base and the J segment 6 bases; nucleotides outside the gene matches: 4. Germline CDR1 is SGDLS and CDR2 is YYNGEE. The CDR3 runs to 14 residues. Full variable domain (outside the CDR3, taken from reference TRBV9 and TRBJ2-1): DSGVTQTPKHLITATGQRVTLRCSPRSGDLSVYWYQQSLDQGLQFLIQYYNGEERAKGNILERFSAQQFPDLHSELNLSSLELGDSALYFCASSVFRDSNEQFFGPGTRLTVL.

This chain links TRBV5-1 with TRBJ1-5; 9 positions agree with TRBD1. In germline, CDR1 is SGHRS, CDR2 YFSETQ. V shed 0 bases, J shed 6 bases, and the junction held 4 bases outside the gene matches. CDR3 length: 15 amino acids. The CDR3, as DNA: TGCGCCAGCAGCTTGGGACAGGGGGATTTTCAGCCCCAGCATTTT. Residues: CASSLGQGDFQPQHF.

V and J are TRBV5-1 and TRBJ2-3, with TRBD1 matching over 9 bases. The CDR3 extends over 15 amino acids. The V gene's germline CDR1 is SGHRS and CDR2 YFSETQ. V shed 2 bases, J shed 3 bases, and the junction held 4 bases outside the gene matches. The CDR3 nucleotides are TGCGCCAGCAGCTTTCATGGACAGGGGACAGATACGCAGTATTTT. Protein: CASSFHGQGTDTQYF. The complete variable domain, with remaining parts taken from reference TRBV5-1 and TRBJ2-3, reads KAGVTQTPRYLIKTRGQQVTLSCSPISGHRSVSWYQQTPGQGLQFLFEYFSETQRNKGNFPGRFSGRQFSNSRSEMNVSTLELGDSALYLCASSFHGQGTDTQYFGPGTRLTVL.

The CDR3, as DNA: TGCGCCAGCAGCTTGGGGACAGGGGATCAGCCCCAGCATTTT. This codes for CASSLGTGDQPQHF. This chain connects TRBV5-1 to TRBJ1-5; 9 bases map to TRBD1. Looked up from germline, CDR1 is SGHRS and CDR2 is YFSETQ. This CDR3 contains 14 residues. V was pared by 0 bases and J by 5 bases, with 0 bases of the junction left unmatched. Full variable domain (outside the CDR3, taken from reference TRBV5-1 and TRBJ1-5): KAGVTQTPRYLIKTRGQQVTLSCSPISGHRSVSWYQQTPGQGLQFLFEYFSETQRNKGNFPGRFSGRQFSNSRSEMNVSTLELGDSALYLCASSLGTGDQPQHFGDGTRLSIL.

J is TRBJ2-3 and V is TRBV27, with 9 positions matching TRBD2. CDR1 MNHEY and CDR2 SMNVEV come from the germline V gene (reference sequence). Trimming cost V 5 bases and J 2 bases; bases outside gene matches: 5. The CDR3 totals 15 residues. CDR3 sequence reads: CASSPTSGHTDTQYF. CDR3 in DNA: TGTGCCAGCAGTCCGACTAGCGGACACACAGATACGCAGTATTTT.

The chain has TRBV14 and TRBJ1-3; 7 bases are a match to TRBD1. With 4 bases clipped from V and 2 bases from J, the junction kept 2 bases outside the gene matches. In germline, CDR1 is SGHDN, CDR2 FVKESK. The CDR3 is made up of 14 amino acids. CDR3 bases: TGTGCCAGCAGCCGAGGGACAGCTGGAAACACCATATATTTT. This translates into CASSRGTAGNTIYF.

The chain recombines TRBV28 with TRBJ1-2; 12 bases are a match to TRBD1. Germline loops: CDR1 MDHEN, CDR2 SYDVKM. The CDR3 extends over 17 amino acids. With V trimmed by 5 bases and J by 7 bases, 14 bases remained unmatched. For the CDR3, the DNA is TGTGCCAGCAGTCCCGGGCCGGGACAGGGGGCGATGGGTGGCTACACCTTC. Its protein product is CASSPGPGQGAMGGYTF.

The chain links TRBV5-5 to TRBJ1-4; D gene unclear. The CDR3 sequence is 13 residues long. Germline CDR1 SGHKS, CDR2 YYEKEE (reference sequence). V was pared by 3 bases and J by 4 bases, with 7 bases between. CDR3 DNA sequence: TGTGCCAGCAGCTCCTTCGGTAATGAAAAACTGTTTTTT. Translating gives CASSSFGNEKLFF.

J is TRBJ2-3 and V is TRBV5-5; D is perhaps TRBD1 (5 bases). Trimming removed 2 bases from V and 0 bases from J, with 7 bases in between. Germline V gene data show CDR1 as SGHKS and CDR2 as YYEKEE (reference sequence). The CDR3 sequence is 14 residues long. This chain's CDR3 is CASSFGASTDTQYF. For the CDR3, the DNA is TGTGCCAGCAGCTTTGGGGCTAGCACAGATACGCAGTATTTT.

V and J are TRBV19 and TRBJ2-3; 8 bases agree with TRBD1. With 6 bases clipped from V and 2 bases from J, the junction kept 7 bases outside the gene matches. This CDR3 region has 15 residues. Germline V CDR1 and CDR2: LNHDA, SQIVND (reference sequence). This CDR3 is CASRGGQAHTDTQYF. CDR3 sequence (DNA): TGTGCCAGTAGGGGGGGACAGGCCCACACAGATACGCAGTATTTT.

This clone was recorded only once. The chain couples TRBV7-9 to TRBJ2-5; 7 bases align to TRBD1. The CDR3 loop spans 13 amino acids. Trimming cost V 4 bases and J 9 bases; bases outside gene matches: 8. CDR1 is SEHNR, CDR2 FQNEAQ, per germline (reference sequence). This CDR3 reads CASSSAGTAAQYF. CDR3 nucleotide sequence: TGTGCCAGCAGCTCGGCCGGGACAGCGGCCCAGTACTTC.

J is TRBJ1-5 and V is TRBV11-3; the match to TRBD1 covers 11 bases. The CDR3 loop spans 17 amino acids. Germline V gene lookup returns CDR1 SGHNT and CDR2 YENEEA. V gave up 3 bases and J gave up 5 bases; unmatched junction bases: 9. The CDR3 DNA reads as TGTGCCAGCAGCTTTCTGCCCCGGACAGGGGGCGATCAGCCCCAGCATTTT. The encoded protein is CASSFLPRTGGDQPQHF.

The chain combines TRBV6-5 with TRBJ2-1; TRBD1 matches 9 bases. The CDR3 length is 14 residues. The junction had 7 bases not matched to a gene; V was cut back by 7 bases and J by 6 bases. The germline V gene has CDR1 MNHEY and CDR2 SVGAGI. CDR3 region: CASIQTGGSNEQFF. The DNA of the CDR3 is TGTGCCAGCATCCAGACAGGGGGTTCCAATGAGCAGTTCTTC.

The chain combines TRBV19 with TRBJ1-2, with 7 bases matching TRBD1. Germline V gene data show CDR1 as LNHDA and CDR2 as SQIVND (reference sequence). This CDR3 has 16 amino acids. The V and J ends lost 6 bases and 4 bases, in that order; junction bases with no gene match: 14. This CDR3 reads CASSQTTFQGGYGYTF. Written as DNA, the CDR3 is TGTGCCAGTAGCCAGACTACGTTTCAGGGGGGCTATGGCTACACCTTC.

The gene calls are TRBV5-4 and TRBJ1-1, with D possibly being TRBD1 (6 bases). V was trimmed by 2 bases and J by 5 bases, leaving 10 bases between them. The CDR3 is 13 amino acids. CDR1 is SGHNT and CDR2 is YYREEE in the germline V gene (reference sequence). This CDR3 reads CASSLRGGTEAFF. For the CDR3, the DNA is TGTGCCAGCAGCTTAAGAGGGGGAACTGAAGCTTTCTTT.

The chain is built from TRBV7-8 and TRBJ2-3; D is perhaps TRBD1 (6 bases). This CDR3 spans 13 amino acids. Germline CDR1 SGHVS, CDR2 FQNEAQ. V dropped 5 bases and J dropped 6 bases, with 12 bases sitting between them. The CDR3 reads CASSDTGSDTQYF. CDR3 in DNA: TGTGCCAGCAGCGATACAGGGTCGGATACGCAGTATTTT.

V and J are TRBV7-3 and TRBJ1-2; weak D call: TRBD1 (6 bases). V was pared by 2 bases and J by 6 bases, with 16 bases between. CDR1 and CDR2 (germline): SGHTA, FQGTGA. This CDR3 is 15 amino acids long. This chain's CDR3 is CASSLRPGTLNGYTF. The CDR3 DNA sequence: TGTGCCAGCAGCTTACGTCCCGGGACATTAAATGGCTACACCTTC.

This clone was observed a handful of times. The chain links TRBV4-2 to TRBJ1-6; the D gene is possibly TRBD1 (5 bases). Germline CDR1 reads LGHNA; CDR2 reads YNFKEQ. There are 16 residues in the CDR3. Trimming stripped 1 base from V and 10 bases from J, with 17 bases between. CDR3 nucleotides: TGTGCCAGCAGCCAAGTCAATCAGGGTGGATACTCACCCCTCCACTTT. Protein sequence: CASSQVNQGGYSPLHF.

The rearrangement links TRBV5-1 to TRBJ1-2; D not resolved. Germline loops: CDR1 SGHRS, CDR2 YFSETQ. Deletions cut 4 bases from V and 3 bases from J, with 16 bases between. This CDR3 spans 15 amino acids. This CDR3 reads CASSPLPGVDYGYTF. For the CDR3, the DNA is TGCGCCAGCAGCCCACTACCGGGTGTGGACTATGGCTACACCTTC.